What follows is one T cell receptor beta chain and its context. The record originates from a study of blood T cell repertoires in COVID-19. Membership in each cohort depended on participant-reported clinical history. In the original processing: For nucleated cells, counts were estimated from reference gene primer amplification. Clones were read by immunoSEQ multiplex PCR, and TCRdb kept only the in-frame ones, dropping some. V and J calls and clone size are those listed in that table; D and trimming were worked out from the DNA. In the table there are some 320,000 clones, 75% to 90% of which are singletons. This CDR3 is 16 amino acids long. With V trimmed by 3 bases and J by 7 bases, 3 bases remained unmatched. CDR1 SGHTA and CDR2 FQGTGA come from the germline V gene.

The rearrangement uses TRBV7-3 and TRBJ2-1; 16 nucleotides line up with TRBD2. The source of this sequence is a woman aged 25 to 45 who had been exposed to COVID-19. Sequenced material: PBMCs or T cells enriched from blood (not recorded which). The CDR3 bases are TGTGCCAGCAGCTTGGGACTAGCGGGAGGGTATAATGAGCAGTTCTTC. As protein: CASSLGLAGGYNEQFF.